This T cell receptor (beta chain) stems from a study of blood T cell repertoires in COVID-19. Sequencing used immunoSEQ multiplex PCR; TCRdb keeps in-frame clones, though not all of them. The table records 66,000 or so clones, just over 85% of them present only once. The CDR3 has 15 residues. The ends lost 2 bases at V and 2 bases at J; junction bases unmatched: 3. Germline CDR1 and CDR2: MNHEY and SMNVEV (reference sequence). What was sequenced was peripheral blood. This receptor was identified in a man aged 50-59 years with active COVID-19. The genes are TRBV27 and TRBJ2-7, with 10 bases fitting TRBD2. The CDR3 region has the DNA TGTGCCAGCAGTTTACCGCTAGCGGGGGCCTACGAGCAGTACGTC. Amino acid sequence: CASSLPLAGAYEQYV.